This T cell receptor beta chain was profiled in a study of T-cell memory formation after mild COVID-19. Germline assignment: CDR1 LGHNA and CDR2 YNFKEQ. The CDR3 is 17 residues long. Germline trimming cut 0 bases from V and 0 bases from J; bases unmatched to any gene: 4. Each CDR3 protein gets one entry after TCRdb re-called the 5' RACE reads with MiXCR. The data show hundreds of thousands of distinct CDR3 sequences, with less than 25% seen just once and roughly 8.1% held by the top ten. The J gene is TRBJ2-3, the V gene TRBV4-2; TRBD2 matches 9 bases. Sequencing was performed on PBMCs or a T cell subset sorted from them (not recorded which). This receptor was identified in an adult woman who had mild COVID-19 (a few samples of this study predate the infection). Cell type and time point are not known. This chain's CDR3 is CASSQDRGGGSTDTQYF. CDR3 DNA sequence: TGTGCCAGCAGCCAAGATCGCGGGGGGGGAAGCACAGATACGCAGTATTTT.